These 16 T cell receptor beta chains originate from one sample sequenced in a study of cytotoxic CD8 clonotypes in ibrutinib-treated CLL. TCRdb keeps only in-frame clones here, not all; method: immunoSEQ multiplex PCR. The table has around 160,000 clones, approximately 90% seen once. Here the sequenced sample was PBMCs, taken at disease progression, from a patient treated with ibrutinib. These receptors were taken from a human donor with chronic lymphocytic leukemia.

A single count supports this clone. This chain connects TRBV7-3 to TRBJ2-1, with 11 bases that match TRBD2. The CDR3 runs 15 residues. Trimming cost V 5 bases and J 5 bases; bases outside gene matches: 5. The germline V gene has CDR1 SGHTA and CDR2 FQGTGA. This CDR3 reads CASSHMTSGDNEQFF. In DNA, the CDR3 is TGTGCCAGCAGCCACATGACTAGCGGGGACAATGAGCAGTTCTTC.

The chain links TRBV10-3 to TRBJ2-7; 8 bases agree with TRBD2. J lost 7 bases, V lost 0 bases, and 5 bases had no gene match. CDR1 and CDR2 from the germline V gene are ENHRY and SYGVKD. The CDR3 length is 14 residues. CDR3 sequence: CAISESGAGGEQYF. The DNA for the CDR3 is TGTGCCATCAGTGAGTCGGGTGCGGGAGGAGAGCAGTACTTC.

The chain combines TRBV30 with TRBJ2-1; 10 bases map to TRBD2. The CDR3 has 19 amino acids. Germline V gene lookup returns CDR1 GTSNPN and CDR2 SVGIG (reference sequence). J was trimmed by 8 bases and V by 3 bases; bases with no gene match: 22. CDR3 residues: CAWSDGSSSGSPSGDEQFF. For the CDR3, the DNA is TGTGCCTGGAGCGACGGGTCTTCTAGCGGGAGTCCCTCGGGCGATGAGCAGTTCTTC.

This clone came up once. This rearrangement joins TRBV18 to TRBJ1-1; no firm D call. The CDR3 runs to 15 residues. V was pared by 3 bases and J by 6 bases, with 17 bases between. Germline loops: CDR1 KGHSH, CDR2 LQKENI. The CDR3 sequence is CASSPPALPVAEAFF. CDR3 nucleotides: TGTGCCAGCTCACCTCCCGCCCTACCAGTCGCTGAAGCTTTCTTT.

The chain carries TRBV7-2 and TRBJ2-2, with TRBD2 matching 10 bases. Germline lookup yields CDR1 SGHTA and CDR2 FQGNSA. V shed 5 bases and J 4 bases; nucleotides not matched to a gene: 10. The CDR3 loop spans 17 amino acids. The CDR3 loop is CASSLSGRARITGELFF. The CDR3 DNA follows: TGTGCCAGCAGCCTAAGCGGGAGGGCCCGAATCACCGGGGAGCTGTTTTTT.

This rearrangement joins TRBV19 to TRBJ1-2; 10 nucleotides agree with TRBD1. Germline lookup yields CDR1 LNHDA and CDR2 SQIVND (reference sequence). The CDR3 spans 13 residues. Germline trimming cut 9 bases from V and 4 bases from J; bases unmatched to any gene: 5. The CDR3 here is CASRDRGRYGYTF. CDR3 nucleotide sequence: TGTGCCAGCCGGGACAGGGGACGCTATGGCTACACCTTC.

This chain connects TRBV5-1 to TRBJ2-2, with 11 bases aligning to TRBD1. The trim removed 0 bases at V and 7 bases at J, leaving 5 bases unmatched. This CDR3 is 16 amino acids long. The germline CDR1 and CDR2 sequences are SGHRS and YFSETQ. CDR3 region: CASSLAGQGAVGELFF. In nucleotides, the CDR3 is TGCGCCAGCAGCTTGGCCGGACAGGGGGCTGTCGGGGAGCTGTTTTTT.

This chain links TRBV9 with TRBJ1-5; 8 nucleotides align to TRBD1. The germline V gene encodes CDR1 SGDLS and CDR2 YYNGEE. The ends lost 7 bases at V and 3 bases at J; junction bases unmatched: 6. This CDR3 has 14 residues. This CDR3 reads CASASGGVNQPQHF. In DNA, the CDR3 is TGTGCCAGCGCGTCAGGGGGCGTCAATCAGCCCCAGCATTTT.

The rearrangement uses TRBV4-1 and TRBJ1-2; 8 nucleotides line up with TRBD1. The CDR3 contains 19 residues. Germline CDR1 is MGHRA and CDR2 is YSYEKL. V trimming: 1 base; J trimming: 2 bases; junction bases outside the gene matches: 15. The CDR3 spells CASSQAGSQGALWNYGYTF. The CDR3 DNA reads TGCGCCAGCAGCCAAGCAGGGTCGCAGGGGGCTCTTTGGAACTATGGCTACACCTTC.

This chain connects TRBV10-2 to TRBJ2-2, with 14 bases identical to TRBD2. With V trimmed by 4 bases and J by 5 bases, 9 bases remained unmatched. Germline values: CDR1 WSHSY, CDR2 SAAADI. This CDR3 comprises 18 residues. The CDR3 here is CASSAKGLAGVNTGELFF. The DNA for the CDR3 is TGCGCCAGCAGTGCTAAGGGACTAGCGGGAGTTAATACCGGGGAGCTGTTTTTT.

The chain employs TRBV7-2 and TRBJ2-7; D perhaps matches TRBD2 (11 bases). This CDR3 region has 19 residues. Deletions cut 5 bases from V and 2 bases from J, with 28 bases between. CDR1 SGHTA and CDR2 FQGNSA come from the germline V gene. The CDR3, as DNA: TGTGCCAGCAGCCTACGGACAGGGGGATCACTAGCGGGGGCCTACGAGCAGTACTTC. Its protein is CASSLRTGGSLAGAYEQYF.

The chain links TRBV7-8 to TRBJ2-7, with 14 bases identical to TRBD2. The V segment lost 3 bases and the J segment 3 bases; nucleotides outside the gene matches: 1. From germline, CDR1 is SGHVS and CDR2 FQNEAQ. CDR3 size: 15 residues. Written as DNA, the CDR3 is TGTGCCAGCAGCTTTGGGACTAGCGGGAGCTACGAGCAGTACTTC. This translates into CASSFGTSGSYEQYF.

This chain uses TRBV5-6 with TRBJ2-2; TRBD2 is a possible D gene (6 bases). In germline, CDR1 is SGHDT, CDR2 YYEEEE. V was shortened by 0 bases and J by 2 bases, with 8 bases between the two germline ends. The CDR3 is made up of 15 amino acids. CDR3 DNA sequence: TGTGCCAGCAGCTTGGTCGGGAGAAACACCGGGGAGCTGTTTTTT. Its translation is CASSLVGRNTGELFF. The full variable domain, with the rest looked up from reference TRBV5-6 and TRBJ2-2, is DAGVTQSPTHLIKTRGQQVTLRCSPKSGHDTVSWYQQALGQGPQFIFQYYEEEERQRGNFPDRFSGHQFPNYSSELNVNALLLGDSALYLCASSLVGRNTGELFFGEGSRLTVL.

This sequence joins TRBV5-1 and TRBJ2-7; maybe TRBD1 (6 bases). The germline gives CDR1 SGHRS, CDR2 YFSETQ. Trimming stripped 0 bases from V and 1 base from J, with 14 bases between. The CDR3 spans 16 residues. The CDR3 loop reads CASSLDEGVKSYEQYF. The CDR3 bases are TGCGCCAGCAGCTTGGATGAGGGGGTGAAGTCCTACGAGCAGTACTTC.

The rearrangement joins TRBV7-3 to TRBJ2-5; the D gene could be TRBD1 or TRBD2 (5 bases each). Trimming took 5 bases from V and 5 from J, leaving 18 bases between them. Germline V gene lookup returns CDR1 SGHTA and CDR2 FQGTGA. CDR3 size: 15 residues. The CDR3 nucleotides are TGTGCCAGCAGCCAGGGACCCTCCCGCCGGGAGACCCAGTACTTC. It codes for CASSQGPSRRETQYF.

In its sample, this clone was seen a few times. The J gene is TRBJ1-5, the V gene TRBV5-1; D gene unclear. V was pared by 0 bases and J by 0 bases, with 4 bases between. The CDR3 extends over 14 amino acids. Germline CDR1 is SGHRS and CDR2 is YFSETQ. The CDR3 sequence: CASSLDGSNQPQHF. CDR3 DNA sequence: TGCGCCAGCAGCTTGGATGGTAGCAATCAGCCCCAGCATTTT.